These 17 T cell receptor beta chains were all obtained from the same sample, sequenced in a study of early stage breast cancer tumors. Method: immunoSEQ multiplex PCR; TCRdb's copy keeps in-frame clones and lacks some. The table has some 41,000 clones, around 73% seen once. Sequencing input: blood. The origin of the receptors is a person aged 45-60 years with breast cancer.

The genes are TRBV5-4 and TRBJ1-5, with D possibly being TRBD1 (5 bases). This CDR3 is built from 17 residues. Germline CDR1 SGHNT, CDR2 YYREEE (reference sequence). The ends were cut back, 0 bases at V and 5 bases at J, with 18 bases in the middle. For the CDR3, the DNA is TGTGCCAGCAGCTTGGGGACCGGGGCCCCGGGGGATCAGCCCCAGCATTTT. This translates into CASSLGTGAPGDQPQHF.

The chain employs TRBV7-2 and TRBJ2-5; D not certain. From germline, CDR1 is SGHTA and CDR2 FQGNSA. CDR3 length equals 14 residues. V was pared by 4 bases and J by 7 bases, with 16 bases between. The CDR3 loop is CASSSAAEFGTQYF. CDR3 DNA sequence: TGTGCCAGCAGCTCCGCGGCAGAGTTCGGGACCCAGTACTTC. The variable domain in full, completed from reference TRBV7-2 and TRBJ2-5, reads GAGVSQSPSNKVTEKGKDVELRCDPISGHTALYWYRQSLGQGLEFLIYFQGNSAPDKSGLPSDRFSAERTGGSVSTLTIQRTQQEDSAVYLCASSSAAEFGTQYFGPGTRLLVL.

The sample holds a few counts of this clone. For the CDR3, the DNA is TGCGCCAGCAGCTTGGCCGATACGCAGTATTTT. It specifies CASSLADTQYF. The rearrangement uses TRBV10-1 and TRBJ2-3; D unclear. Trimming took off 6 bases at V and 6 bases at J, with 7 bases between the two ends. CDR1 is WNHNN and CDR2 is SYGVQD in the germline V gene (reference sequence). The CDR3 loop spans 11 amino acids.

The J gene is TRBJ2-5, the V gene TRBV7-8; 8 positions match TRBD2. The CDR3 totals 16 residues. The V gene's germline CDR1 is SGHVS and CDR2 FQNEAQ. V was pared by 4 bases and J by 4 bases, with 11 bases of the junction left unmatched. CDR3 nucleotide sequence: TGTGCCAGCAGCTCAGGACTAGCTCAATTGGGAGAGACCCAGTACTTC. Its translation: CASSSGLAQLGETQYF.

V and J are TRBV5-6 and TRBJ1-1, with 8 bases aligning to TRBD1. The CDR3 is made up of 12 amino acids. The V and J ends lost 6 bases and 9 bases, in that order; junction bases with no gene match: 7. The germline gives CDR1 SGHDT, CDR2 YYEEEE. The CDR3 protein is CASTSDRAQAFF. For the CDR3, the DNA is TGTGCCAGCACTTCGGACAGGGCCCAAGCTTTCTTT.

The J gene is TRBJ1-4, the V gene TRBV19, with 8 bases lining up with TRBD1. Germline values: CDR1 LNHDA, CDR2 SQIVND (reference sequence). The CDR3 consists of 15 residues. V trimming: 6 bases; J trimming: 7 bases; junction bases outside the gene matches: 10. CDR3 sequence: CASRSSQGAGEKLFF. The CDR3 nucleotides read TGTGCCAGTAGATCCTCTCAGGGGGCGGGTGAAAAACTGTTTTTT.

V gene TRBV6-9 combines with J gene TRBJ2-7, with a possible D match to TRBD2 (5 bases). V lost 7 bases and J 3 bases, leaving 16 bases between the germline ends. The CDR3 runs to 14 residues. Germline V gene lookup returns CDR1 MNHGY and CDR2 SVAAGI. CDR3 sequence reads: CASTLTKTNYEQYV. CDR3 sequence (DNA): TGTGCCAGCACACTGACTAAAACGAACTACGAGCAGTACGTC.

The chain uses TRBV9 and TRBJ2-1, with D perhaps matching TRBD2 (5 bases). V dropped 4 bases and J dropped 0 bases, with 14 bases sitting between them. CDR1 SGDLS and CDR2 YYNGEE come from the germline V gene. CDR3 length equals 16 residues. This CDR3 reads CASSQEAFSSYNEQFF. In nucleotides, the CDR3 is TGTGCCAGCAGCCAGGAGGCTTTTAGCTCCTACAATGAGCAGTTCTTC.

V usage is TRBV28 and J usage is TRBJ2-1; possible D gene TRBD1, 6 bases. The germline CDR1 and CDR2 sequences are MDHEN and SYDVKM. V gave up 7 bases and J gave up 0 bases, with 10 bases separating them. The CDR3 has 14 residues. CDR3 loop: CASIDRSSYNEQFF. The CDR3 nucleotides are TGTGCCAGCATCGACAGGAGCTCCTACAATGAGCAGTTCTTC.

V and J are TRBV11-2 and TRBJ1-1; 8 positions agree with TRBD1. The germline gives CDR1 SGHAT, CDR2 FQNNGV. J was trimmed by 4 bases and V by 5 bases; bases with no gene match: 9. The CDR3 contains 15 residues. The CDR3 region has the DNA TGTGCCAGCAGCCGTCGGACAGGGTGGAGCACTGAAGCTTTCTTT. This sequence encodes CASSRRTGWSTEAFF.

This clone was found once. The chain links TRBV5-1 to TRBJ2-3; tentatively, D is TRBD2 (6 bases). Germline V gives CDR1 SGHRS, CDR2 YFSETQ. This CDR3 comprises 16 residues. V was cut by 0 bases and J by 0 bases, with 11 bases left in between. CDR3: CASSLGDGLSTDTQYF. The CDR3 nucleotides read TGCGCCAGCAGCTTGGGGGACGGACTAAGCACAGATACGCAGTATTTT.

The V gene is TRBV6-1, the J gene TRBJ2-1; 7 bases are a match to TRBD2. This CDR3 contains 15 residues. Germline V CDR1 and CDR2: MNHNS, SASEGT. The J segment lost 2 bases and the V segment lost 2 bases, leaving 3 bases of the junction unmatched. The CDR3 DNA follows: TGTGCCAGCAGTGAATTTGGGGGGGCCTACAATGAGCAGTTCTTC. Amino acids: CASSEFGGAYNEQFF.

This chain joins TRBV27 and TRBJ2-1, with 8 bases that match TRBD2. There are 21 residues in the CDR3. Germline CDR1 MNHEY, CDR2 SMNVEV (reference sequence). Germline trimming cut 6 bases from V and 3 bases from J; bases unmatched to any gene: 25. CDR3 nucleotides: TGTGCCAGCAGCCCGCCACGCGGACAGCTTAGCGGGGAGGGCTACTACAATGAGCAGTTCTTC. It is translated as CASSPPRGQLSGEGYYNEQFF.

This sequence joins TRBV4-2 and TRBJ2-2; D is unresolved. Germline V gene lookup returns CDR1 LGHNA and CDR2 YNFKEQ. The CDR3 contains 16 residues. V was clipped by 4 bases and J by 5 bases, with 17 bases between them. The CDR3 DNA reads as TGTGCCAGCAGCCCCCCTTTACGCGGATTTACCGGGGAGCTGTTTTTT. This sequence encodes CASSPPLRGFTGELFF.

This clone came up once. The junction and the germline gene differ at one end; a read error may be behind it. The chain employs TRBV7-2 and TRBJ2-5; 9 nucleotides agree with TRBD1. The germline CDR1 and CDR2 sequences are SGHTA and FQGNSA. The CDR3 extends over 14 amino acids. CDR3 DNA: TGTGCCAGCAGCTTAGACAGGGGGCAAGGGACCCAGTACTTC. Translated: CASSLDRGQGTQYF.

This chain joins TRBV9 and TRBJ2-3; 9 nucleotides agree with TRBD2. V dropped 2 bases and J dropped 2; count of bases not matched to a gene: 6. The CDR3 is 16 residues long. The germline V gene has CDR1 SGDLS and CDR2 YYNGEE. CDR3 nucleotide sequence: TGTGCCAGCAGCGTTTCTGGACTAGCGAACACAGATACGCAGTATTTT. The encoded protein is CASSVSGLANTDTQYF.

The chain recombines TRBV7-9 with TRBJ2-2; perhaps TRBD1 as D (6 bases). The CDR3 length is 14 residues. V dropped 5 bases and J dropped 5 bases, with 12 bases sitting between them. The germline V gene encodes CDR1 SEHNR and CDR2 FQNEAQ (reference sequence). This chain's CDR3 is CASSTNTGTGELFF. The DNA of the CDR3 is TGTGCCAGCAGCACAAACACAGGGACCGGGGAGCTGTTTTTT.